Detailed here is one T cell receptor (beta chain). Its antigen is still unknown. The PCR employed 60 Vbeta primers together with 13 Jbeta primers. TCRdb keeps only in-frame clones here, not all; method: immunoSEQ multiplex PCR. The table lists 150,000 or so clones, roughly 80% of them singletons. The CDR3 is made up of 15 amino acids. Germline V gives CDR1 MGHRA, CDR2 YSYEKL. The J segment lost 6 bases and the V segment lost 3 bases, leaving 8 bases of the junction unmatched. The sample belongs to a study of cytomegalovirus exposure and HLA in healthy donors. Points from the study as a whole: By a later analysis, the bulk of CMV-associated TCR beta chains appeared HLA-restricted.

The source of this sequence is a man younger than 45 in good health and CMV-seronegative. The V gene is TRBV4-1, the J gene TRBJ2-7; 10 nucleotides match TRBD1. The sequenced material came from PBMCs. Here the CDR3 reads CASSHLRQGASEQYF. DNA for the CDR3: TGCGCCAGCAGCCACCTCAGACAGGGGGCAAGCGAGCAGTACTTC.